This T cell receptor (beta chain) was documented in a study of T cell repertoires in cytomegalovirus infection. Study background: The study used recently identified HLA-C-restricted and well-studied HLA-B-restricted CMV epitopes.

Via MiXCR, TCRdb re-called the reads, giving one row per CDR3 protein. This sample yields 450,000 to 600,000 distinct CDR3 sequences, of which around a third are seen a single time; 15% to 20% belongs to the top ten. This clonotype was found many times. Its matching antigen is unknown. Overall study findings and caveats: HLA-C-restricted CMV-specific TCR beta clonotypes prevailed in the ex vivo response.

The germline V gene has CDR1 SGHTA and CDR2 FQGNSA. The CDR3 totals 16 residues. The V and J ends lost 6 bases and 8 bases, in that order; junction bases with no gene match: 15. This chain uses TRBV7-2 with TRBJ2-1, with 8 bases matching TRBD2. The source is a human donor in good health (CMV status not recorded). Some clones in this sample may be carry-over from other donors' samples. This specimen consisted of cultured PBMCs, obtained from culture after CMV antigen stimulation. The CDR3 DNA sequence: TGTGCCAGCAGACGTAGGAGCGGGAGAGCGGTTGATGAGCAGTTCTTC. Amino acid sequence: CASRRRSGRAVDEQFF.